This TCR beta chain was captured by sequencing in a study of blood T cell repertoires in COVID-19. Profiled with immunoSEQ multiplex PCR; TCRdb holds only in-frame clones, not every one. The data contain about 170,000 clones, approximately 85% of them singletons. This clone appeared once. With V trimmed by 0 bases and J by 8 bases, 6 bases remained unmatched. The CDR3 length is 15 residues. Germline assignment: CDR1 SGHRS and CDR2 YFSETQ. The sequence was obtained from a man in his sixties who had recovered from COVID-19. The rearrangement joins TRBV5-1 to TRBJ1-2; 11 nucleotides line up with TRBD1. The sample consisted of peripheral blood. As DNA, the CDR3 is TGCGCCAGCAGCTTGGAAGGACAGGGGGCCGGCGGCTACACCTTC. Its translation: CASSLEGQGAGGYTF.